The subject of this entry is one TCR beta chain. The data were obtained in a study of blood T cell repertoires in COVID-19. Overall study context: Donors in the United States, Italy and Spain gave samples during acute or convalescent COVID-19.

The data were produced by immunoSEQ multiplex PCR, yet TCRdb's version contains in-frame clones alone and is incomplete. Of about 250,000 clones listed, around 89% were seen once; the top ten hold under 9.5%. Germline values: CDR1 SNHLY, CDR2 FYNNEI. Trimming at V came to 7 bases and at J to 3 bases, leaving 6 bases not matched to a gene. The CDR3 contains 14 residues. The sequence was collected from a man aged 35-49 years who had recovered from COVID-19. Sequenced input: PBMCs or T cells enriched from blood (not recorded which). The chain is built from TRBV2 and TRBJ2-5; 9 bases are shared with TRBD2. The chain's CDR3 is CASTSSGVEETQYF. As DNA, the CDR3 is TGTGCCAGCACGTCTAGCGGGGTTGAAGAGACCCAGTACTTC.